These T cell receptor beta chains were read from a single sample in a study of T cell repertoires in cytomegalovirus infection. TCRdb reprocessed the reads with MiXCR, giving one entry per CDR3 protein. The sample shows approximately 1,000,000 distinct CDR3 sequences, roughly 30% of them seen only once. No antigens are known for them. The sequencing here drew on cultured CD8+ T cells from PBMCs, taken from culture after CMV antigen stimulation. The source is a human donor in good health (CMV status not recorded). Some clones in this sample may be carry-over from other donors' samples. Both conserved end residues are part of each CDR3. The D gene is left open where the match is weak. The size of a clone is reported for some rows only, either as once, few or many, or as a class for expanded clones.

d_gene	v_gene	j_gene	abundance	CDR3nt	CDR3aa
TRBD1	TRBV25-1	TRBJ2-2	NA	TGTGCCAGCAGTGCGGGACAGGGCAACACCGGGGAGCTGTTTTTT	CASSAGQGNTGELFF
NA	TRBV7-9	TRBJ2-3	few	TGTGCCAGCAGCGAGCCCGTGGGACACCGCACAGATACGCAGTATTTT	CASSEPVGHRTDTQYF
NA	TRBV6-2/TRBV6-3	TRBJ1-5	few	TGTGCCAGCAGTTACAGGGAGGGGGTAGATCAGCCCCAGCATTTT	CASSYREGVDQPQHF
NA	TRBV27	TRBJ1-6	NA	TGTGCCAGCAGTGGGGAGTATAATTCACCCCCCCACTTT	CASSGEYNSPPHF
NA	TRBV5-6	TRBJ1-1	once	TGTGCCAGCAGCTTGACCTATGGCACTGAAGCTTTCTTT	CASSLTYGTEAFF
NA	TRBV5-1	TRBJ1-1	NA	TGCGCCAGCAGCTCCGGTGCCTTAGAAGCTTTCTTT	CASSSGALEAFF
NA	TRBV5-3	TRBJ2-2	NA	TGTGCCACCCGGGCCGGGGAGCTGTTTTTT	CATRAGELFF
NA	TRBV5-4	TRBJ1-1	few	TGTGCCAGCACCCCGCGGGTGGGGGACACTGAAGCTTTCGTGGGGGGAGTAGCTTTCTTT	CASTPRVGDTEAFVGGVAFF
TRBD1	TRBV12-5	TRBJ1-1	few	TGTGCTAGTGGTTTGGTGGGACAGTTGTACACTGAAGCTTTCTTT	CASGLVGQLYTEAFF
NA	TRBV7-8	TRBJ2-7	many	TGTGCCAGCAGCTTAGACAGGGTCTCCTACGAGCAGTACTTC	CASSLDRVSYEQYF
NA	TRBV7-9	TRBJ2-3	NA	TGTGCCAGCAGCCAAGATCTCACAGATACGCAGTATTTT	CASSQDLTDTQYF
NA	TRBV12-5	TRBJ2-7	few	TGTGCTAGTGGTCCAGCTTACGAGCAGTACTTC	CASGPAYEQYF
NA	TRBV7-8	TRBJ2-1	many	TGTGCCAGCAGCTCCCCAGGTGGGAAGCGCTACAATGAGCAGTTCTTC	CASSSPGGKRYNEQFF
NA	TRBV27	TRBJ2-2	few	TGTGCCAGCAGTTTCAGGAAAAGCGGGGAGCTGTTTTTT	CASSFRKSGELFF
TRBD1	TRBV7-9	TRBJ1-4	NA	TGTGCCAGCAGCGGCCGGGACAGAACTAATGAAAAACTGTTTTTT	CASSGRDRTNEKLFF
TRBD1	TRBV25-1	TRBJ1-1	NA	TGTGCCAGCAGTGCTTTACAGGGGCAAAACACTGAAGCTTTCTTT	CASSALQGQNTEAFF
TRBD1	TRBV12-3/TRBV12-4	TRBJ1-5	NA	TGTGCCAGCAGCGATACAGGGGCTCAGCCCCAGCATTTT	CASSDTGAQPQHF
NA	TRBV6-1	TRBJ2-7	few	TGTGCCAGCGTAGAAGGGGTGCAGTACTTC	CASVEGVQYF
NA	TRBV11-3	TRBJ2-1	NA	TGTGCCAGCAGCTTAGATCTCCATGAGCAGTTCTTC	CASSLDLHEQFF
NA	TRBV7-2	TRBJ2-1	many	TGTGCCAGCAGTCCCTTTTCGGGCGGAGGCAATGAGCAGTTCTTC	CASSPFSGGGNEQFF
TRBD1	TRBV15	TRBJ2-7	NA	TGTGCCACCAGCACCCGGGACAGGGGCTACGAGCAGTACTTC	CATSTRDRGYEQYF
TRBD1	TRBV12-3/TRBV12-4	TRBJ2-4	NA	TGTGCCAGCAGATTTTGGGGGACAGAGAGATTATTGGACATTCAGTACTTC	CASRFWGTERLLDIQYF
NA	TRBV27	TRBJ2-1	NA	TGTGCCAGCAGTTTAAAGGGCCATGAGCAGTTCTTC	CASSLKGHEQFF
NA	TRBV7-9	TRBJ2-3	few	TGTGCCAGCAGCCTGGGGGCTAGCGGACTCCTCGGGGGGTATTTT	CASSLGASGLLGGYF
NA	TRBV29-1	TRBJ1-2	NA	TGCAGCGTTGGCGGGGAAGGTCCTGGCTACACCTTC	CSVGGEGPGYTF
TRBD1	TRBV20-1	TRBJ2-1	many	TGCAGTGCCCTTACTCCGGGACAGGGCGCCTACAATGAGCAGTTCTTC	CSALTPGQGAYNEQFF
TRBD2	TRBV12-3/TRBV12-4	TRBJ2-5	few	TGTGCCAGCAGTTTAACGGCGGGGGGGTTTCGGGAGACCCAGTACTTC	CASSLTAGGFRETQYF
NA	TRBV2	TRBJ2-7	NA	TGTGCCAGCAGTGCCGTTGCTGGGGGGAGCTCCTACGAGCAGTACTTC	CASSAVAGGSSYEQYF
NA	TRBV7-6	TRBJ2-2	few	TGTGCCAGCAGCCCGGACCCAGGGAACACCGGGGAGCTGTTTTTT	CASSPDPGNTGELFF
NA	TRBV20-1	TRBJ1-1	NA	TGCAGTGCGCGCCTAACCGACCCTGAAGCTTTCTTT	CSARLTDPEAFF
NA	TRBV7-6	TRBJ1-6	many	TGTGCCAGCAGCCTAAGGGGCCGGCAGGGGAATTCACCCCTCCACTTT	CASSLRGRQGNSPLHF
NA	TRBV9	TRBJ1-3	NA	TGTGCCAGCAACGTAGAAGGCCGACCTGGAAACACCATATATTTT	CASNVEGRPGNTIYF
NA	TRBV6-6	TRBJ1-2	NA	TGTGCCAGCAGTCCGACCGATTCGGGGTATGGCTACACCTTC	CASSPTDSGYGYTF
NA	TRBV5-6	TRBJ1-1	NA	TGTGCCAGCAGCTTGGAGGCACTACTCAACACTGAAGCTTTCTTT	CASSLEALLNTEAFF
NA	TRBV7-8	TRBJ2-2	many	TGTGCCAGCAGGCTAGGTTTCCCGGGAACCGGGGAGCTGTTTTTT	CASRLGFPGTGELFF
NA	TRBV12-5	TRBJ2-2	NA	TGTGCTAGTGGTTTTGGCGGGGAGCTGTTTTTT	CASGFGGELFF
NA	TRBV5-1	TRBJ1-1	few	TGCGCCAGCAAGGCGGGCAGGGAGAACACTGAAGCTTTCTTT	CASKAGRENTEAFF
NA	TRBV29-1	TRBJ1-2	NA	TGCAGCGTTGAAGAAGGGGAGGGCTACACCTTC	CSVEEGEGYTF
NA	TRBV28	TRBJ1-5	NA	TGTGCCAGCAGTTTAAATGGGGCAGCGGGAGATCAGCCCCAGCATTTT	CASSLNGAAGDQPQHF
NA	TRBV6-2/TRBV6-3	TRBJ1-5	few	TGTGCCAGCGGTATCCCTCCGCAGGGTTTCAGTCAGCCCCAGCATTTT	CASGIPPQGFSQPQHF
NA	TRBV12-3/TRBV12-4	TRBJ2-1	NA	TGTGCCAGCAGTTGGGACACAGTATATGAGCAGTTCTTC	CASSWDTVYEQFF
NA	TRBV6-2/TRBV6-3	TRBJ1-1	few	TGTGCCAGCAGTTACACGGATTTACTTGAAGCTTTCTTT	CASSYTDLLEAFF
NA	TRBV28	TRBJ2-1	few	TGTGCCAGCAGTCCCCGGGACTTCAGGCAATACAATGAGCAGTTCTTC	CASSPRDFRQYNEQFF
TRBD1	TRBV4-1	TRBJ1-5	few	TGCGCCAGCAGCCAAGAACCAGGGGGCCAGCCCCAGCATTTT	CASSQEPGGQPQHF